Each of the 4 T cell receptor beta chains below was sequenced from the same sample in a study of Ad26.COV2.S vaccination and SARS-CoV-2 variants. Sequenced by immunoSEQ multiplex PCR; TCRdb stores in-frame clones only, minus some. The sample lists over 400,000 clones; roughly nine tenths were seen once. Specified treatment: around 19 received Ad26.COV2.S at low or high dose, single or two shots; about 5 received placebo; per-sample allocation not given. Specimens were obtained on day 63 following the first vaccine or placebo injection. This specimen was peripheral blood, taken in a trial of Ad26.COV2.S vaccine versus placebo. Every receptor here comes from a person aged 18-65 years who received the Ad26.COV2.S COVID-19 vaccine or a placebo.

V gene TRBV7-9 combines with J gene TRBJ2-1, with D perhaps assigned TRBD1 or TRBD2 (6 bases each). This CDR3 is built from 16 residues. V lost 1 base and J 9 bases, leaving 19 bases between the germline ends. The V gene's germline CDR1 is SEHNR and CDR2 FQNEAQ (reference sequence). The CDR3 DNA reads as TGTGCCAGCAGCTTAGTTGGCTCCCGGGGGCGCGGTGAGCAGTTCTTC. It yields the protein CASSLVGSRGRGEQFF.

The rearrangement joins TRBV18 to TRBJ2-1, with 8 bases that match TRBD1. Germline-derived CDR1 and CDR2 are KGHSH and LQKENI. V shed 1 base and J 6 bases; nucleotides not matched to a gene: 8. The CDR3 sequence is 16 residues long. The DNA of the CDR3 is TGTGCCAGCTCACCACTTAAAGGACAGGGTACCAATGAGCAGTTCTTC. This encodes CASSPLKGQGTNEQFF.

In DNA form, the CDR3 reads TGTGCCAGCAGCCAATACGGGACGAACACTGAAGCTTTCTTT. Translating it yields CASSQYGTNTEAFF. The rearrangement links TRBV7-3 to TRBJ1-1; tentative D call: TRBD1 (5 bases). CDR1 is SGHTA and CDR2 is FQGTGA in the germline V gene. The germline V and J ends were trimmed by 5 bases and 1 base, with 11 bases remaining between them. The CDR3 totals 14 residues.

This clone has more than one count but fewer than ten. The V and J genes are TRBV4-3 and TRBJ2-2; the D gene is possibly TRBD2 (5 bases). The CDR3 extends over 16 amino acids. Trimming shortened V by 4 bases and J by 0 bases, and 12 bases separated the two germline ends. Germline V gene sequence: CDR1 LGHNA, CDR2 YSLEER. The CDR3 loop is CASSRSYGANTGELFF. Written as DNA, the CDR3 is TGCGCCAGCAGCCGATCATACGGGGCGAACACCGGGGAGCTGTTTTTT.